The 31 T cell receptor beta chains reported below all come from one sample, sequenced in a study of HIV-infected patients and healthy controls. No cell fractionation was done, so the repertoire covers all unsorted peripheral blood T cells. Alpha and beta constant-region primers primed reverse transcription of about 0.5 ug RNA. Separate chain-specific third strand synthesis with multiplexing indices produced the alpha and beta libraries. MiXCR, applied by TCRdb to the 5' RACE reads, yields one record per CDR3 protein. Among approximately 25,000 distinct CDR3 sequences listed, 8% to 10% were seen once. The sample comprised blood. These receptors were obtained from an adult in good health.

CDR3 DNA: TGTGCCAGCAGGGGACTAGCGGGGGTCGGGGAGCTGTTTTTT. Its translation: CASRGLAGVGELFF. This sequence joins TRBV12-3 or TRBV12-4 and TRBJ2-2, with 14 bases fitting TRBD2. The CDR3 sequence is 14 residues long. The V and J ends lost 6 bases and 7 bases, in that order; junction bases with no gene match: 1.

This clonotype came up many times. CDR3 region: CASSLAGVDADTQYF. The CDR3 DNA reads TGCGCCAGCAGCTTGGCCGGGGTCGACGCAGATACGCAGTATTTT. The rearrangement uses TRBV5-1 and TRBJ2-3; D might be TRBD2 (5 bases). V lost 0 bases and J lost 4, with 12 bases in between. Germline values: CDR1 SGHRS, CDR2 YFSETQ. There are 15 residues in the CDR3. Supplemented by reference TRBV5-1 and TRBJ2-3, the full variable domain reads KAGVTQTPRYLIKTRGQQVTLSCSPISGHRSVSWYQQTPGQGLQFLFEYFSETQRNKGNFPGRFSGRQFSNSRSEMNVSTLELGDSALYLCASSLAGVDADTQYFGPGTRLTVL.

This clonotype was recorded at least ten times. The rearrangement uses TRBV11-2 and TRBJ2-2; perhaps TRBD1 as D (6 bases). Germline V gives CDR1 SGHAT, CDR2 FQNNGV. The CDR3 has 14 residues. Trimming removed 6 bases at V and 5 bases at J, with 13 bases between. CDR3 protein: CASRVPQGTGELFF. CDR3 nucleotide sequence: TGTGCCAGCAGAGTTCCTCAGGGGACCGGGGAGCTGTTTTTT.

There are many counts of this clonotype. The chain employs TRBV19 and TRBJ2-3; tentative D call: TRBD2 (6 bases). The CDR3 is made up of 16 amino acids. Trimming shortened V by 8 bases and J by 5 bases, and 23 bases separated the two germline ends. CDR1 and CDR2 (germline): LNHDA, SQIVND (reference sequence). The DNA for the CDR3 is TGTGCCAGTGCCAGGAGGGCAGGGCCAGGAGGAGATACGCAGTATTTT. It translates to CASARRAGPGGDTQYF. The variable domain in full, with the rest retrieved from reference TRBV19 and TRBJ2-3, is DGGITQSPKYLFRKEGQNVTLSCEQNLNHDAMYWYRQDPGQGLRLIYYSQIVNDFQKGDIAEGYSVSREKKESFPLTVTSAQKNPTAFYLCASARRAGPGGDTQYFGPGTRLTVL.

This clonotype was seen many times. The V gene is TRBV7-9, the J gene TRBJ2-2; D unclear. This CDR3 contains 13 residues. The germline V gene encodes CDR1 SEHNR and CDR2 FQNEAQ (reference sequence). Trimming cost V 3 bases and J 6 bases, with 8 bases left between them. CDR3 loop: CASSFGVPGELFF. In DNA form, the CDR3 reads TGTGCCAGCAGCTTTGGGGTCCCCGGGGAGCTGTTTTTT.

This clonotype was seen repeatedly, ten times or more. This chain links TRBV6-1 with TRBJ1-5; 9 nucleotides line up with TRBD1. V lost 6 bases and J lost 0; bases outside the gene matches: 6. Germline CDR1 is MNHNS and CDR2 is SASEGT. The CDR3 totals 16 residues. CDR3 in DNA: TGTGCCAGCAGCCTACAGGGGGCGAATAGCAATCAGCCCCAGCATTTT. Translated, it gives CASSLQGANSNQPQHF.

This clonotype was picked up many times. The rearrangement joins TRBV29-1 to TRBJ2-7; possibly TRBD1 or TRBD2 for D (5 bases each). V lost 6 bases to trimming and J lost 3 bases, with 18 bases between them. The CDR3 sequence is 14 residues long. Germline V gene sequence: CDR1 SQVTM, CDR2 ANQGSEA. CDR3 residues: CSVLTSGTVYEQYF. As DNA, the CDR3 is TGCAGCGTCCTCACCTCCGGGACGGTCTACGAGCAGTACTTC.

This clonotype showed up many times. This rearrangement joins TRBV6-2 or TRBV6-3 to TRBJ2-3, with a tentative D call TRBD2 (5 bases). The germline V gene has CDR1 MNHEY and CDR2 SVGEGT. The CDR3 totals 17 residues. The germline V and J ends were trimmed by 6 bases and 5 bases, with 24 bases remaining between them. CDR3 protein: CASRTPTGKKLGDTQYF. In nucleotides, the CDR3 is TGTGCCAGCAGAACCCCTACCGGGAAAAAGCTAGGAGATACGCAGTATTTT.

This clonotype was counted only a few times. V gene TRBV29-1 combines with J gene TRBJ2-4; D possibly corresponds to TRBD1 (6 bases). CDR1 is SQVTM and CDR2 is ANQGSEA in the germline V gene. V shed 8 bases and J shed 0 bases, with 17 bases lying between them. The CDR3 has 15 amino acids. CDR3 protein: CSIKDSLLAKNIQYF. The CDR3 DNA reads TGCAGCATAAAGGACAGCCTATTAGCCAAAAACATTCAGTACTTC.

This clonotype showed up many times. The chain recombines TRBV7-9 with TRBJ1-5; D is possibly TRBD1 (6 bases). Germline V lookup: CDR1 SEHNR, CDR2 FQNEAQ (reference sequence). Deletions cut 3 bases from V and 0 bases from J, with 12 bases between. The CDR3 is 16 amino acids. The CDR3 region has the DNA TGTGCCAGCAGCTTCACACTGGACAGTAGCAATCAGCCCCAGCATTTT. It yields the protein CASSFTLDSSNQPQHF. Full variable domain (remainder filled in from reference TRBV7-9 and TRBJ1-5): DTGVSQNPRHKITKRGQNVTFRCDPISEHNRLYWYRQTLGQGPEFLTYFQNEAQLEKSRLLSDRFSAERPKGSFSTLEIQRTEQGDSAMYLCASSFTLDSSNQPQHFGDGTRLSIL.

This clonotype was recorded at least ten times. The chain employs TRBV28 and TRBJ1-5, with unresolved D. This CDR3 comprises 16 residues. CDR1 MDHEN and CDR2 SYDVKM come from the germline V gene. Between the trimmed V and J ends, which lost 4 bases and 6 bases, there was a span of 19 bases. In DNA, the CDR3 is TGTGCCAGCAGTTCAAAGGGCCGGGGAAGGGCTCAGCCCCAGCATTTT. Translated: CASSSKGRGRAQPQHF.

This clonotype appeared many times. The chain employs TRBV6-6 and TRBJ1-1, with D possibly being TRBD1 (5 bases). V gave up 6 bases and J gave up 5 bases, with 13 bases separating them. Germline V gene sequence: CDR1 MNHNY, CDR2 SVGAGI (reference sequence). The CDR3 covers 13 residues. CDR3 bases: TGTGCCAGCAGCCCCGGGGCTGGGACTGAAGCTTTCTTT. Its protein product is CASSPGAGTEAFF.

This clonotype rates as medium-sized. The V and J genes are TRBV6-2 or TRBV6-3 and TRBJ1-6, with TRBD1 matching over 8 bases. V shed 4 bases and J 5 bases; nucleotides not matched to a gene: 4. Germline lookup yields CDR1 MNHEY and CDR2 SVGEGT. This CDR3 contains 15 residues. Here the CDR3 reads CASSSGQADNSPLHF. Written as DNA, the CDR3 is TGTGCCAGCAGTTCGGGACAGGCCGATAATTCACCCCTCCACTTT.

This clonotype was detected a few times. The chain has TRBV29-1 and TRBJ1-1; no clear D gene. The CDR3 consists of 13 residues. The V gene lost 5 bases and the J gene lost 4 bases, with 14 bases spanning the gap. CDR1 is SQVTM, CDR2 ANQGSEA, per germline. DNA for the CDR3: TGCAGCGTTTTAAGGGAGGAGGGCACTGAAGCTTTCTTT. Translating it yields CSVLREEGTEAFF. The full variable domain, completed using reference TRBV29-1 and TRBJ1-1, is SAVISQKPSRDICQRGTSLTIQCQVDSQVTMMFWYRQQPGQSLTLIATANQGSEATYESGFVIDKFPISRPNLTFSTLTVSNMSPEDSSIYLCSVLREEGTEAFFGQGTRLTVV.

This clonotype has ten or more counts. This chain joins TRBV11-2 and TRBJ2-1; 15 bases agree with TRBD2. V was clipped by 5 bases and J by 6 bases; unmatched bases: 14. The CDR3 sequence is 19 residues long. Germline values: CDR1 SGHAT, CDR2 FQNNGV. The CDR3 bases are TGTGCCAGCAGCCAGATCCGAGGGACTAGCGGGGGGCTAACCAATGAGCAGTTCTTC. Translation: CASSQIRGTSGGLTNEQFF.

Many counts were recorded for this clonotype. The chain recombines TRBV4-3 with TRBJ1-5; 10 nucleotides match TRBD1. Germline V lookup: CDR1 LGHNA, CDR2 YSLEER. This CDR3 contains 16 residues. Germline trimming cut 2 bases from V and 5 bases from J; bases unmatched to any gene: 6. The DNA for the CDR3 is TGCGCCAGCAGCCAATCGGGACAGGGGATGTATCAGCCCCAGCATTTT. Amino acids: CASSQSGQGMYQPQHF.

This clonotype has only a few counts. The CDR3 protein is CASSLFSASGANVLTF. The CDR3, as DNA: TGTGCCAGCAGCTTATTTTCGGCATCTGGGGCCAACGTCCTGACTTTC. The chain couples TRBV11-2 to TRBJ2-6; D is unclear. V was clipped by 2 bases and J by 1 base, with 9 bases between them. This CDR3 region has 16 residues. Germline CDR1 SGHAT, CDR2 FQNNGV.

This clonotype was found many times. This chain links TRBV30 with TRBJ2-5, with no clear D. The germline V gene encodes CDR1 GTSNPN and CDR2 SVGIG (reference sequence). The length of the CDR3 is 13 residues. V dropped 0 bases and J dropped 2 bases, with 7 bases sitting between them. Here the CDR3 DNA reads TGTGCCTGGAGTGTAGGCATTCAAGAGACCCAGTACTTC. Translating gives CAWSVGIQETQYF.

J is TRBJ2-3 and V is TRBV27; either TRBD1 or TRBD2 may supply D (6 bases each). With 5 bases removed from V and 3 bases from J, the gap between germline ends came to 15 bases. Germline CDR1 MNHEY, CDR2 SMNVEV (reference sequence). This CDR3 has 15 amino acids. The CDR3 DNA is TGTGCCAGCAGTCCTACCCGGGGGCGGACAGATACGCAGTATTTT. Translated, it gives CASSPTRGRTDTQYF.

This clonotype came up a few times. The genes are TRBV11-2 and TRBJ2-7; a weak D match, TRBD2 (5 bases). With 6 bases removed from V and 3 bases from J, the gap between germline ends came to 12 bases. Germline CDR1 SGHAT, CDR2 FQNNGV. CDR3 size: 13 residues. The chain's CDR3 is CASSPDSGYEQYF. The CDR3 DNA reads TGTGCCAGCAGTCCGGACTCCGGCTACGAGCAGTACTTC.

V is TRBV14 and J is TRBJ2-7; 8 bases fit TRBD1. Germline CDR1 reads SGHDN; CDR2 reads FVKESK. The CDR3 sequence is 12 residues long. Trimming removed 4 bases from V and 7 bases from J; junction bases left unmatched: 3. CDR3 protein: CASSLGQGEQYF. CDR3 coding DNA: TGTGCCAGCAGCCTCGGACAGGGTGAGCAGTACTTC.

This clonotype was recorded many times. The chain carries TRBV12-3 or TRBV12-4 and TRBJ1-5; D possibly corresponds to TRBD1 (5 bases). V was trimmed by 9 bases and J by 5 bases, leaving 11 bases between them. The CDR3 length is 12 residues. CDR3 in amino acids: CASTTGHQPQHF. CDR3 in DNA: TGTGCCAGTACTACGGGGCATCAGCCCCAGCATTTT.

This clonotype was recorded many times. This sequence joins TRBV12-3 or TRBV12-4 and TRBJ2-1, with 7 nucleotides matching TRBD2. CDR3 size: 15 residues. Unmatched junction bases numbered 4, after V lost 5 bases and J lost 0 bases. The CDR3 region is CASSGRGSSYNEQFF. CDR3 DNA sequence: TGTGCCAGCAGTGGGAGGGGTAGCTCCTACAATGAGCAGTTCTTC.

This clonotype was seen at least ten times. The rearrangement links TRBV11-2 to TRBJ1-4, with a possible D match to TRBD1 (6 bases). This CDR3 has 15 residues. The germline V gene has CDR1 SGHAT and CDR2 FQNNGV. V was shortened by 5 bases and J by 8 bases, with 18 bases between the two germline ends. CDR3 region: CASSPQWGADEKLFF. CDR3 DNA: TGTGCCAGCAGCCCCCAGTGGGGGGCGGACGAAAAACTGTTTTTT.

The CDR3 reads CASSAGPGPGRDEQYF. The CDR3 nucleotides are TGCGCCAGCAGCGCGGGGCCAGGTCCCGGCCGCGACGAGCAGTACTTC. The rearrangement joins TRBV5-1 to TRBJ2-7; D possibly corresponds to TRBD2 (6 bases). Germline assignment: CDR1 SGHRS and CDR2 YFSETQ. This CDR3 comprises 16 residues. The V end was cut by 4 bases, the J end by 5 bases, with 22 bases between.

This clonotype showed up many times. This chain uses TRBV7-9 with TRBJ2-1; the D call may be TRBD1 or TRBD2 (5 bases each). CDR1 is SEHNR, CDR2 FQNEAQ, per germline (reference sequence). Trimming stripped 4 bases from V and 6 bases from J, with 19 bases between. The CDR3 runs 16 residues. CDR3 protein: CASSSLKGTLSNEQFF. The CDR3 DNA reads TGTGCCAGCAGCTCTTTAAAGGGGACCCTTAGCAATGAGCAGTTCTTC. Full variable domain (outside the CDR3, taken from reference TRBV7-9 and TRBJ2-1): DTGVSQNPRHKITKRGQNVTFRCDPISEHNRLYWYRQTLGQGPEFLTYFQNEAQLEKSRLLSDRFSAERPKGSFSTLEIQRTEQGDSAMYLCASSSLKGTLSNEQFFGPGTRLTVL.

This clonotype has at least ten counts. The J gene is TRBJ2-3, the V gene TRBV11-2; D is tentatively TRBD1 or TRBD2 (7 bases each). This CDR3 is built from 15 residues. Trimming cost V 3 bases and J 10 bases, with 20 bases left between them. Germline-derived CDR1 and CDR2 are SGHAT and FQNNGV. This CDR3 reads CASSFPRGGGSAQYF. The DNA of the CDR3 is TGTGCCAGCAGCTTCCCCAGGGGAGGGGGCTCGGCGCAGTATTTT.

This clonotype was counted at least ten times. This chain joins TRBV12-3 or TRBV12-4 and TRBJ1-2; TRBD1 aligns across 8 bases. The V gene end was trimmed by 6 bases and the J gene end by 3 bases; junction bases not matched to a gene: 12. The CDR3 is made up of 16 amino acids. The CDR3 sequence: CASRPGTETGDYGYTF. CDR3 DNA sequence: TGTGCCAGCAGACCCGGGACAGAGACAGGGGACTATGGCTACACCTTC.

Ten or more counts support this clonotype. The chain uses TRBV3-1 and TRBJ2-7, with D maybe TRBD2 (5 bases). Germline V gene lookup returns CDR1 LGHDT and CDR2 YNNKEL (reference sequence). Trimming stripped 1 base from V and 2 bases from J, with 6 bases between. The CDR3 has 13 amino acids. CDR3 sequence (DNA): TGTGCCAGCAGCCAAGCCGGGACCTACGAGCAGTACTTC. The encoded protein is CASSQAGTYEQYF.

This clonotype has at least ten counts. The chain uses TRBV25-1 and TRBJ2-3, with D uncertain. There are 16 residues in the CDR3. V was pared by 1 base and J by 3 bases, with 14 bases between. CDR1 MGHDK and CDR2 SYGVNS come from the germline V gene. This chain's CDR3 is CASSESKRAGTDTQYF. CDR3 in DNA: TGTGCCAGCAGTGAATCTAAAAGGGCTGGGACAGATACGCAGTATTTT.

This clonotype came up many times. The chain links TRBV7-2 to TRBJ2-1, with D unclear. The CDR3 totals 18 residues. In germline, CDR1 is SGHTA, CDR2 FQGNSA. With 3 bases removed from V and 0 bases from J, the gap between germline ends came to 18 bases. The DNA of the CDR3 is TGTGCCAGCAGCTTTATGAGGTCGGCCTTAAGCTCCTACAATGAGCAGTTCTTC. Its translation is CASSFMRSALSSYNEQFF.